The 4 T cell receptor beta chains presented below share a single source sample, sequenced in a study of monozygotic twins with inflammatory bowel disease. For each CDR3 protein, TCRdb gives one entry from its re-call of the 5' RACE reads, without DNA. This listing includes roughly 140,000 distinct CDR3 sequences. The material sequenced was blood. These receptors all come from a human donor with ulcerative colitis or Crohn's disease, or a healthy co-twin of an affected twin (not recorded which).

The V call is TRBV6-5, the J call TRBJ1-1; TCRdb gives TRBD1 as the D gene, but with no DNA this cannot be confirmed. The CDR3 loop spans 14 amino acids. Germline CDR1 and CDR2: MNHEY and SVGAGI. CDR3 in amino acids: CASSYSGANTEAFF.

The chain uses TRBV5-1 and TRBJ2-7; TCRdb's D gene call, TRBD1, goes unchecked for lack of DNA. CDR1 SGHRS and CDR2 YFSETQ come from the germline V gene. This CDR3 has 15 amino acids. This CDR3 is CASSPGGTGPYEQYF. Drawing the rest from reference TRBV5-1 and TRBJ2-7, the complete variable domain is KAGVTQTPRYLIKTRGQQVTLSCSPISGHRSVSWYQQTPGQGLQFLFEYFSETQRNKGNFPGRFSGRQFSNSRSEMNVSTLELGDSALYLCASSPGGTGPYEQYFGPGTRLTVT.

The rearrangement links TRBV30 to TRBJ1-5. Germline lookup yields CDR1 GTSNPN and CDR2 SVGIG (reference sequence). This CDR3 is 15 amino acids long. The CDR3 is CAWSMRNRGNQPQHF.

The CDR3 spells CASSLSEVSGAYEQYF. The chain uses TRBV28 and TRBJ2-7; lacking DNA, the TRBD1 call made by TCRdb goes unchecked. The V gene's germline CDR1 is MDHEN and CDR2 SYDVKM. The CDR3 is 16 amino acids. Looking up the rest from reference TRBV28 and TRBJ2-7 gives the full variable domain: DVKVTQSSRYLVKRTGEKVFLECVQDMDHENMFWYRQDPGLGLRLIYFSYDVKMKEKGDIPEGYSVSREKKERFSLILESASTNQTSMYLCASSLSEVSGAYEQYFGPGTRLTVT.